This TCR beta chain comes out of a study of beta chain features in type 1 diabetes. Study information: Examination spanned over 85,000,000 sorted cells from all samples.

This clone was counted many times. Its antigen is unknown. The V end lost 6 bases, the J end lost 5 bases, and 14 bases lay between the germline ends. The CDR3 runs 13 residues. In germline, CDR1 is SQVTM, CDR2 ANQGSEA. General study findings and limits: Across patients, naive, central memory and Treg TCRB repertoires exhibited apparently greater similarity than was observed across healthy donors. In all four CD4+ subsets, TCRB CDR3 length was significantly, moderately reduced in type 1 diabetes.

TCRB transcripts that were expressed got sequenced, as all of the isolated RNA had been reverse transcribed. Some clones are missing from TCRdb's copy, which holds only in-frame ones; the method was immunoSEQ multiplex PCR. Of 130,000 to 150,000 clones in the sample, about 13% were seen once. This chain joins TRBV29-1 and TRBJ1-5, with a possible D match to TRBD1 (5 bases). The sample was central memory CD4+ T cells from blood. The source is a man aged 18 to 30 with type 1 diabetes. The CDR3 sequence is CSVRDGAYQPQHF. CDR3 sequence (DNA): TGCAGCGTCCGCGACGGGGCCTATCAGCCCCAGCATTTT.